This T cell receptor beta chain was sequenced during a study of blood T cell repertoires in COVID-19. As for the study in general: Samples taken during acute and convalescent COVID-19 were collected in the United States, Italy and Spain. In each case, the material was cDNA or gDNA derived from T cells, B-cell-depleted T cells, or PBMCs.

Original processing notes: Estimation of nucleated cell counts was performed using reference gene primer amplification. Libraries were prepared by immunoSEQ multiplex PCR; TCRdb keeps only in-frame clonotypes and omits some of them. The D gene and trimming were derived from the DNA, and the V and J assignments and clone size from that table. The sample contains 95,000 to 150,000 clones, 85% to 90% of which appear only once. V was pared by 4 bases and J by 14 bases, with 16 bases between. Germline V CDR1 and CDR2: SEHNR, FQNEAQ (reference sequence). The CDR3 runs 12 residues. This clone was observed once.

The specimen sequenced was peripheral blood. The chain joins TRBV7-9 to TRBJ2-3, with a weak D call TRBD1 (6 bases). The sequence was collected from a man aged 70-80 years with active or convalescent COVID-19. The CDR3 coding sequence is TGTGCCAGCAGCTCCGCCGGGACATCAGGGTATTTT. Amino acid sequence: CASSSAGTSGYF.